This T cell receptor beta chain derives from a study of neurological immune-mediated disorders. CDR1 MNHNY and CDR2 SVGAGI come from the germline V gene (reference sequence). Trimming cost V 0 bases and J 5 bases; bases outside gene matches: 3. The length of the CDR3 is 14 residues. MiXCR, applied by TCRdb to the 5' RACE reads, yields one record per CDR3 protein. Of some 37,000 distinct CDR3 sequences listed, 4.8% were seen once; the top ten hold roughly 10%. This clonotype was observed many times. The V and J genes are TRBV6-6 and TRBJ1-1, with TRBD1 identical over 7 bases. The sequence came from a man aged 18 to 35 in good health. Sequencing used CD4+ T cells from blood. The CDR3 nucleotides are TGTGCCAGCAGTTACTCAGGGGGCAGAACTGAAGCTTTCTTT. It specifies CASSYSGGRTEAFF.